The clone carrying this T cell receptor beta chain is medium-sized (0.01 to 0.1%). Trimming removed 4 bases at V and 5 bases at J, with 9 bases between. The CDR3 extends over 12 amino acids. The germline V gene has CDR1 SGDLS and CDR2 YYNGEE. Described time point: sample taken at primary tumor resection. This specimen belongs to a study of spatial heterogeneity in lung cancer. One entry per CDR3 protein results from TCRdb running MiXCR on the 5' RACE reads. The data show more than 2,500 distinct CDR3 sequences, with 6.5% to 8.5% seen just once and 20% to 25% held by the top ten. This TCR was sampled from a male donor with early-stage non-small cell lung cancer. This sample comprised normal lung tissue next to the tumor, obtained at surgery. The chain uses TRBV9 and TRBJ1-2; TRBD1 is a possible D gene (5 bases). In DNA, the CDR3 is TGTGCCAGCAGCCCGGGGGTTTATGGCTACACCTTC. Residues: CASSPGVYGYTF.